The clone carrying this TCR beta chain was seen ten or more times. The template for TCR beta VDJ and CDR3 sequence profiling was genomic DNA. Each CDR3 protein is one row after TCRdb ran MiXCR on the reads. This sample has some 220,000 distinct CDR3 sequences; about 37% occur once, and the top ten carry 1.1%. The sample comes from a study of CD8+CD57+ T cells in acquired aplastic anemia. Looking at the study overall: DNA from sorted CD4+ and CD8+ cells averaged around 3.5 ug.

CDR3 length: 18 amino acids. The germline gives CDR1 KGHDR, CDR2 SFDVKD. V was pared by 2 bases and J by 0 bases, with 7 bases of the junction left unmatched. The sample consisted of sorted CD4+, CD8+, or CD8+CD57+ T cells (not recorded which) from PBMCs. This TCR was recovered from a human donor in good health, serving as a control. The chain uses TRBV24-1 and TRBJ1-5; TRBD1 matches 9 bases. The CDR3: CATSDCGTGTYSNQPQHF. The CDR3 DNA reads TGTGCCACCAGTGATTGTGGGACAGGGACCTATAGCAATCAGCCCCAGCATTTT.